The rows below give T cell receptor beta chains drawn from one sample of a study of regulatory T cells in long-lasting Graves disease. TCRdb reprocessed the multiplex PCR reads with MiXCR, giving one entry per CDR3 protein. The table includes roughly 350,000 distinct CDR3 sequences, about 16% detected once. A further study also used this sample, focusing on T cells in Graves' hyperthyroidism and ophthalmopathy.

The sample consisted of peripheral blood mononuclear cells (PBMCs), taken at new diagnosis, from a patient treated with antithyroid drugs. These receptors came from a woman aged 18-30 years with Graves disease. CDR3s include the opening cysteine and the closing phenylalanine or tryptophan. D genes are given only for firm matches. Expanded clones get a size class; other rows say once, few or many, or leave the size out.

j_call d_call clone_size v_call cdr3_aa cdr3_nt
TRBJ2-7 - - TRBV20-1 CSAREGGRSYEQYF TGCAGTGCTAGAGAGGGCGGCCGCTCCTACGAGCAGTACTTC
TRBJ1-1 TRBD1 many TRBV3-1 CASTGQGYTEAFF TGTGCCAGCACCGGACAGGGTTACACTGAAGCTTTCTTT
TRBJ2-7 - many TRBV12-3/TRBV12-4 CASSLAPKGQYF TGTGCCAGCAGTTTAGCCCCCAAAGGGCAGTACTTC
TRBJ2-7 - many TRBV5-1 CASSPGTPPYEQYF TGCGCCAGCAGCCCCGGGACGCCGCCCTACGAGCAGTACTTC
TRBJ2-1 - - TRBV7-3 CASSLLRSSYNEQFF TGTGCCAGCAGCTTACTAAGGAGCTCCTACAATGAGCAGTTCTTC
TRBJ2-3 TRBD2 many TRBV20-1 CSARESSGRSDTQYF TGCAGTGCTAGAGAGTCTAGCGGGAGATCGGATACGCAGTATTTT
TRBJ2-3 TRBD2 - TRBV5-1 CASSGLAGGLSTDTQYF TGCGCCAGCTCCGGACTAGCGGGGGGGCTTAGCACAGATACGCAGTATTTT
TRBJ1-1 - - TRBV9 CASSVQGSLNTEAFF TGTGCCAGCAGCGTGCAGGGGAGCCTGAACACTGAAGCTTTCTTT
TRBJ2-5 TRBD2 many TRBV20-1 CSARGVGRLAGVRQETQYF TGCAGTGCTAGAGGGGTGGGGCGACTAGCGGGAGTCCGCCAAGAGACCCAGTACTTC
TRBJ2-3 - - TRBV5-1 CATHSRSGDTQYF TGCGCCACGCATTCCCGGTCGGGGGATACGCAGTATTTT
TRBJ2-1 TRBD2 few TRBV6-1 CASSALTSGGGFYNEQFF TGTGCCAGCAGTGCGCTGACTAGCGGGGGGGGGTTCTACAATGAGCAGTTCTTC
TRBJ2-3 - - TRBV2 CASRDFGRGTDTQYF TGCGCCAGCAGGGACTTCGGGAGAGGGACAGATACGCAGTATTTT
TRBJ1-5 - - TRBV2 CASSARGQPQHF TGTGCCAGCAGCGCCCGAGGGCAGCCCCAGCATTTT
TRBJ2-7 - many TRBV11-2 CASSLGWGTYEQYF TGTGCCAGCAGCTTAGGGTGGGGAACCTACGAGCAGTACTTC
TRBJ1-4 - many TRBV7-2 CASSLRGPTNEKLFF TGTGCCAGCAGCTTACGAGGGCCCACTAATGAAAAACTGTTTTTT
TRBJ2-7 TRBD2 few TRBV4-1 CASSHYLAGAREQYF TGCGCCAGCAGCCACTATCTAGCGGGAGCGAGGGAGCAGTACTTC
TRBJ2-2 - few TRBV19 CASISRKNTGELFF TGTGCCAGTATATCGAGGAAGAACACCGGGGAGCTGTTTTTT
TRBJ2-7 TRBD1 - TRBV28 CASRDRVEQYF TGTGCCAGCCGGGACAGGGTCGAGCAGTACTTC
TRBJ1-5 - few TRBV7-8 CASSLVGTYNQPQHF TGTGCCAGCAGCTTGGTCGGGACCTACAATCAGCCCCAGCATTTT
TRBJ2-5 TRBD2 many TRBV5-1 CASSLWTSGRVGETQYF TGCGCCAGCAGCCTATGGACTAGCGGGAGAGTGGGAGAGACCCAGTACTTC
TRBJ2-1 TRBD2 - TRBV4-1 CASSPLREPDEQFF TGCGCCAGCAGCCCCCTGCGGGAGCCTGATGAGCAGTTCTTC
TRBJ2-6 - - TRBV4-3 CASSQDISGANVLTF TGCGCCAGCAGCCAAGATATCTCTGGGGCCAACGTCCTGACTTTC
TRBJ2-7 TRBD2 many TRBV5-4 CASSEGSRAGGHEQYF TGTGCCAGCAGCGAGGGGTCCCGGGCGGGAGGCCACGAGCAGTACTTC
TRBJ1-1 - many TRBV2 CASSESGYNTEAFF TGTGCCAGCAGTGAATCCGGGTATAACACTGAAGCTTTCTTT
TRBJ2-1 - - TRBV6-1 CASSLKPGSYNEQFF TGTGCCAGCAGCTTAAAGCCCGGCTCCTACAATGAGCAGTTCTTC
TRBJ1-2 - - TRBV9 CASSVGSTTNYGYTF TGTGCCAGCAGCGTAGGATCCACCACTAACTATGGCTACACCTTC
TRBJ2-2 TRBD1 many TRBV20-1 CSAPDRGQGTGELFF TGCAGTGCTCCGGACAGGGGGCAGGGCACCGGGGAGCTGTTTTTT
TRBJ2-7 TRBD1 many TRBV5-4 CASSSEGQGGYEQYF TGTGCCAGCAGCTCGGAGGGACAGGGGGGATACGAGCAGTACTTC
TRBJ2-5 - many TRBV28 CASRPDREPFQETQYF TGTGCCAGCAGGCCCGACCGGGAGCCATTCCAAGAGACCCAGTACTTC
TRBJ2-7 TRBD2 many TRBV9 CASSVGTGAGGADEQYF TGTGCCAGCAGCGTAGGAACAGGAGCGGGAGGAGCAGACGAGCAGTACTTC
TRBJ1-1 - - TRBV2 CASYRATEAFF TGTGCCAGCTACAGGGCGACTGAAGCTTTCTTT
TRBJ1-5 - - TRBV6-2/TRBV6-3 CASRRRGNQPQHF TGTGCCAGCAGAAGGAGGGGGAATCAGCCCCAGCATTTT
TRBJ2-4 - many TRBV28 CASSLPLGRAKNIQYF TGTGCCAGCAGTTTACCACTAGGGCGTGCCAAAAACATTCAGTACTTC
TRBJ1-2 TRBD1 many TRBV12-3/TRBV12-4 CASSFLNDRGNGYTF TGTGCCAGCAGTTTCCTCAACGACAGGGGGAACGGCTACACCTTC
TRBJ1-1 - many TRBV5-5 CASSRQGWGEAFF TGTGCCAGCAGCCGGCAGGGGTGGGGAGAAGCTTTCTTT
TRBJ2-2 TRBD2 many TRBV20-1 CSAGAGLAGTGELFF TGCAGTGCTGGGGCAGGACTAGCGGGGACCGGGGAGCTGTTTTTT
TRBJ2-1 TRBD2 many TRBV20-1 CSARRLAGGPRNEQFF TGCAGTGCTAGACGGCTAGCGGGAGGGCCACGAAATGAGCAGTTCTTC
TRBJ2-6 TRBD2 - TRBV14 CASSPRTSGSLPGANVLTF TGTGCCAGCAGCCCGAGGACTAGCGGGAGTCTGCCTGGGGCCAACGTCCTGACTTTC
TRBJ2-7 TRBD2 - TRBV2 CASRRSGGVGEQYF TGTGCCAGCAGGAGGAGTGGGGGGGTAGGGGAGCAGTACTTC
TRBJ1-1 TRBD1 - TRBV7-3 CASSRQGNLLNTEAFF TGTGCCAGCAGCCGACAGGGGAATTTGCTGAACACTGAAGCTTTCTTT
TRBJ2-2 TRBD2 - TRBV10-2 CASSVLAVTGELLF TGCGCCAGCAGTGTTCTAGCGGTCACCGGGGAGCTGCTTTTT
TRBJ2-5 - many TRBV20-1 CSASIRSGKETQYF TGCAGTGCTAGTATTCGTTCAGGGAAAGAGACCCAGTACTTC